These 24 T cell receptor beta chains came from one sample sequenced in a study of spatial heterogeneity in lung cancer. TCRdb called the 5' RACE reads again in MiXCR, with one record for every CDR3 protein. Found here are roughly 34,000 distinct CDR3 sequences, roughly 7.8% of them singletons; the top ten hold approximately 9.8%. Time point of the sample: blood at routine non-recurrence follow-up after resection. Sequenced material: PBMCs, taken at follow-up. Source of these receptors: a male donor with early-stage non-small cell lung cancer.

This clonotype was counted at least ten times. The CDR3 coding sequence is TGCAGCGTTGAAGCCGGGACAGGGAACACCGGGGAGCTGTTTTTT. It translates to CSVEAGTGNTGELFF. The chain carries TRBV29-1 and TRBJ2-2, with 8 bases lining up with TRBD1. The ends lost 1 base at V and 1 base at J; junction bases unmatched: 2. The CDR3 runs to 15 residues. Germline CDR1 is SQVTM and CDR2 is ANQGSEA.

This clonotype has at least ten counts. This chain links TRBV19 with TRBJ2-1; no reliable D call. V lost 5 bases and J lost 0, with 8 bases in between. Germline V CDR1 and CDR2: LNHDA, SQIVND (reference sequence). The CDR3 loop spans 14 amino acids. CDR3 nucleotide sequence: TGTGCCAGTAGTGATCAGGACTCCTACAATGAGCAGTTCTTC. Protein sequence: CASSDQDSYNEQFF.

This clonotype was detected many times. V usage is TRBV2 and J usage is TRBJ1-2; the D gene is possibly TRBD1 (6 bases). Germline-derived CDR1 and CDR2 are SNHLY and FYNNEI. V lost 3 bases and J 4 bases, leaving 12 bases between the germline ends. There are 14 residues in the CDR3. This chain's CDR3 is CASSDWGQGYGYTF. The CDR3 bases are TGTGCCAGCAGTGACTGGGGGCAGGGCTATGGCTACACCTTC.

This clonotype was counted a few times. The rearrangement links TRBV5-6 to TRBJ1-1; D might be TRBD1 (5 bases). The V gene's germline CDR1 is SGHDT and CDR2 YYEEEE. Trimming removed 6 bases at V and 4 bases at J, with 13 bases between. The CDR3 has 13 amino acids. CDR3 loop: CASTWGEGTEAFF. The CDR3, as DNA: TGTGCCAGCACCTGGGGGGAGGGCACTGAAGCTTTCTTT.

This clonotype was observed at least ten times. The chain employs TRBV4-1 and TRBJ2-1; 7 bases agree with TRBD2. CDR1 and CDR2 (germline): MGHRA, YSYEKL. The CDR3 runs 15 residues. V shed 1 base and J 8 bases; nucleotides not matched to a gene: 8. The CDR3 sequence: CASSQGEGSVDEQFF. CDR3 in DNA: TGCGCCAGCAGCCAAGGGGAGGGGAGCGTAGATGAGCAGTTCTTC.

This rearrangement joins TRBV3-1 to TRBJ1-1; a possible D gene is TRBD1 (6 bases). Germline values: CDR1 LGHDT, CDR2 YNNKEL (reference sequence). Trimming stripped 4 bases from V and 5 bases from J, with 14 bases between. This CDR3 has 14 residues. This chain's CDR3 is CASSLAGERTEAFF. The CDR3 nucleotides read TGTGCCAGCAGCCTTGCAGGGGAGCGGACTGAAGCTTTCTTT.

This clonotype was seen many times. V gene TRBV29-1 combines with J gene TRBJ1-2; D unclear. V was cut by 0 bases and J by 3 bases, with 8 bases left in between. This CDR3 comprises 13 residues. Germline V gives CDR1 SQVTM, CDR2 ANQGSEA. The CDR3 DNA follows: TGCAGCGTTGAAGAGGGAAACTACTATGGCTACACCTTC. As protein: CSVEEGNYYGYTF.

This clonotype was picked up many times. The V and J genes are TRBV20-1 and TRBJ2-7; TRBD1 matches at 7 bases. Germline values: CDR1 DFQATT, CDR2 SNEGSKA (reference sequence). The trim removed 4 bases at V and 5 bases at J, leaving 17 bases unmatched. This CDR3 comprises 16 residues. As DNA, the CDR3 is TGCAGTGCTATAATATTGGGACAGACATTTAGGAACGAGCAGTACTTC. It encodes CSAIILGQTFRNEQYF.

This clonotype was seen repeatedly, ten times or more. The rearrangement links TRBV7-2 to TRBJ2-7; 10 bases map to TRBD2. V lost 5 bases, J lost 2 bases, and 6 bases stayed unmatched. There are 15 residues in the CDR3. Germline V lookup: CDR1 SGHTA, CDR2 FQGNSA. The CDR3 DNA follows: TGTGCCAGCAGCGACCGGACTAGCGGAGCCTACGAGCAGTACTTC. Translating gives CASSDRTSGAYEQYF. Complete variable domain (other parts from reference TRBV7-2 and TRBJ2-7): GAGVSQSPSNKVTEKGKDVELRCDPISGHTALYWYRQSLGQGLEFLIYFQGNSAPDKSGLPSDRFSAERTGGSVSTLTIQRTQQEDSAVYLCASSDRTSGAYEQYFGPGTRLTVT.

This clonotype was observed many times. The chain is built from TRBV13 and TRBJ1-3; no firm D call. The V gene lost 6 bases and the J gene lost 1 base, with 10 bases spanning the gap. The CDR3 covers 14 residues. The germline V gene encodes CDR1 PRHDT and CDR2 FYEKMQ (reference sequence). CDR3 DNA: TGTGCCAGCAGTGTAAAGGGATCTGGAAACACCATATATTTT. Its protein is CASSVKGSGNTIYF.

This clonotype was seen ten or more times. The J gene is TRBJ1-3, the V gene TRBV7-9; D is unclear. This CDR3 comprises 14 residues. V lost 2 bases, J lost 2 bases, and 7 bases lay in between. Germline CDR1 is SEHNR and CDR2 is FQNEAQ (reference sequence). The CDR3 sequence is CASSLHAAGNTIYF. The CDR3 coding sequence is TGTGCCAGCAGCTTACATGCTGCTGGAAACACCATATATTTT.

This clonotype has only a few counts. This chain connects TRBV11-3 to TRBJ2-1; 8 bases fit TRBD2. V was clipped by 5 bases and J by 7 bases; unmatched bases: 7. The CDR3 loop spans 14 amino acids. Germline V gene sequence: CDR1 SGHNT, CDR2 YENEEA. The CDR3 coding sequence is TGTGCCAGCAGCGCCCGGGCGGGGGGTAATGAGCAGTTCTTC. This gives the protein CASSARAGGNEQFF.

This clonotype was found many times. The CDR3 protein is CASSLDKGEQYF. As DNA, the CDR3 is TGTGCCAGCAGCTTAGATAAAGGCGAGCAGTACTTC. The V gene is TRBV11-3, the J gene TRBJ2-7, with D unresolved. The CDR3 extends over 12 amino acids. Germline V lookup: CDR1 SGHNT, CDR2 YENEEA. Between the trimmed V and J ends, which lost 0 bases and 6 bases, there was a span of 6 bases.

Ten or more counts support this clonotype. The CDR3 nucleotides read TGTGCCAGTAGTAGCGGACTGACTAACAATGAGCAGTTCTTC. Encoded protein: CASSSGLTNNEQFF. The rearrangement joins TRBV19 to TRBJ2-1, with D tentatively TRBD2 (5 bases). Trimming took off 4 bases at V and 5 bases at J, with 12 bases between the two ends. Looked up from germline, CDR1 is LNHDA and CDR2 is SQIVND (reference sequence). CDR3 size: 14 residues. The full variable domain, its missing parts supplied by reference TRBV19 and TRBJ2-1, is DGGITQSPKYLFRKEGQNVTLSCEQNLNHDAMYWYRQDPGQGLRLIYYSQIVNDFQKGDIAEGYSVSREKKESFPLTVTSAQKNPTAFYLCASSSGLTNNEQFFGPGTRLTVL.

This clonotype has just a few counts. V and J are TRBV7-6 and TRBJ2-7; D call uncertain. Germline V gives CDR1 SGHVS, CDR2 FNYEAQ. Trimming took off 5 bases at V and 0 bases at J, with 2 bases between the two ends. This CDR3 spans 11 amino acids. DNA of the CDR3: TGTGCCAGCAGCATCTCCTACGAGCAGTACTTC. Its protein product is CASSISYEQYF.

This clonotype was counted at least ten times. J is TRBJ2-2 and V is TRBV30, with D unclear. In germline, CDR1 is GTSNPN, CDR2 SVGIG (reference sequence). V lost 0 bases and J lost 4, with 6 bases in between. The CDR3 extends over 13 amino acids. CDR3 bases: TGTGCCTGGAGTGTACGGGCCACCGGGGAGCTGTTTTTT. Its protein is CAWSVRATGELFF. The whole variable domain, filled in from reference TRBV30 and TRBJ2-2, reads SQTIHQWPATLVQPVGSPLSLECTVEGTSNPNLYWYRQAAGRGLQLLFYSVGIGQISSEVPQNLSASRPQDRQFILSSKKLLLSDSGFYLCAWSVRATGELFFGEGSRLTVL.

This clonotype was detected many times. The chain couples TRBV12-3 or TRBV12-4 to TRBJ2-7, with D tentatively TRBD1 (6 bases). The length of the CDR3 is 14 residues. V lost 1 base and J lost 3, with 10 bases in between. The CDR3 DNA follows: TGTGCCAGCAGTTTAGAGGGACAAAACTACGAGCAGTACTTC. It is translated as CASSLEGQNYEQYF.

The sample holds a few counts of this clonotype. The CDR3: CASSLGPVTQGVILHF. In nucleotides, the CDR3 is TGCGCCAGCAGCTTGGGACCAGTTACACAGGGGGTTATTCTCCACTTT. The chain couples TRBV5-1 to TRBJ1-6, with 8 bases aligning to TRBD1. Germline V gene lookup returns CDR1 SGHRS and CDR2 YFSETQ. The V and J ends lost 0 bases and 16 bases, in that order; junction bases with no gene match: 15. The CDR3 runs to 16 residues.

This clonotype was detected ten times or more. The gene calls are TRBV7-8 and TRBJ2-1, with D tentatively TRBD2 (7 bases). CDR3 length equals 17 residues. The germline CDR1 and CDR2 sequences are SGHVS and FQNEAQ. Deletions cut 5 bases from V and 1 base from J, with 18 bases between. CDR3 coding DNA: TGTGCCAGCAGCGTAGGGGGTCTAGCGGAGTCCTACAATGAGCAGTTCTTC. Protein product: CASSVGGLAESYNEQFF.

V gene TRBV5-6 combines with J gene TRBJ2-7, with D uncertain. This CDR3 is 13 amino acids long. Germline CDR1 reads SGHDT; CDR2 reads YYEEEE. V lost 0 bases to trimming and J lost 3 bases, with 7 bases between them. As DNA, the CDR3 is TGTGCCAGCAGCTTGGCAATGAACTACGAGCAGTACTTC. Translated, it gives CASSLAMNYEQYF.

The genes are TRBV4-2 and TRBJ2-3; D gene unclear. This CDR3 contains 15 residues. Trimming took off 0 bases at V and 2 bases at J, with 9 bases between the two ends. Germline CDR1 and CDR2: LGHNA and YNFKEQ. In DNA, the CDR3 is TGTGCCAGCAGCCAAGATTTGGTAGTCACAGATACGCAGTATTTT. This encodes CASSQDLVVTDTQYF.

This chain connects TRBV20-1 to TRBJ2-1; a weak D match, TRBD2 (7 bases). V was cut by 8 bases and J by 7 bases, with 18 bases left in between. Germline CDR1 DFQATT, CDR2 SNEGSKA (reference sequence). The length of the CDR3 is 13 residues. In nucleotides, the CDR3 is TGCAGTACCGGGGGGCGCGTTATAAATGAGCAGTTCTTC. Translated, it gives CSTGGRVINEQFF.

At least ten counts were recorded for this clonotype. V is TRBV2 and J is TRBJ1-2; 9 bases agree with TRBD1. The CDR3 runs 16 residues. Germline V gives CDR1 SNHLY, CDR2 FYNNEI. Germline trimming cut 3 bases from V and 5 bases from J; bases unmatched to any gene: 10. In DNA, the CDR3 is TGTGCCAGCAGTGATAGCCCTCGGGACAGGGAGTATGGCTACACCTTC. This gives the protein CASSDSPRDREYGYTF. The variable domain in full, completed from reference TRBV2 and TRBJ1-2, reads EPEVTQTPSHQVTQMGQEVILRCVPISNHLYFYWYRQILGQKVEFLVSFYNNEISEKSEIFDDQFSVERPDGSNFTLKIRSTKLEDSAMYFCASSDSPRDREYGYTFGSGTRLTVV.

This clonotype was seen at least ten times. The chain couples TRBV2 to TRBJ2-7, with 7 bases fitting TRBD1. J lost 2 bases, V lost 5 bases, and 6 bases had no gene match. The V gene's germline CDR1 is SNHLY and CDR2 FYNNEI. The CDR3 length is 14 residues. CDR3 in amino acids: CASSPLTGAYEQYF. For the CDR3, the DNA is TGTGCCAGCAGTCCCTTAACAGGGGCCTACGAGCAGTACTTC.